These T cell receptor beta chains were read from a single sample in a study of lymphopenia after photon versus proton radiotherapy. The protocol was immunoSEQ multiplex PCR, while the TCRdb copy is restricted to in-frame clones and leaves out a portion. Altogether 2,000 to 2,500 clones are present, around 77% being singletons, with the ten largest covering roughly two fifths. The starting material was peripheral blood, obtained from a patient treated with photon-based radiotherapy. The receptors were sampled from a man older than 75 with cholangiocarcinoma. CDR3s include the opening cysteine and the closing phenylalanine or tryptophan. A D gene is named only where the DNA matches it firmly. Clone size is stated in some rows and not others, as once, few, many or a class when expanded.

CDR3nt: TGTGCCAGCAGTTCGAGTGGGGACGAAAAACTGTTTTTT
CDR3aa: CASSSSGDEKLFF
abundance: .
d_gene: .
v_gene: TRBV5-5
j_gene: TRBJ1-4

CDR3nt: TGCAGCGTTGGGACATTAGCGGGTGGCTACACCTTC
CDR3aa: CSVGTLAGGYTF
abundance: .
d_gene: .
v_gene: TRBV29-1
j_gene: TRBJ1-2

CDR3nt: TGTGCCAGCAGCCTCGGGGCGACGGGGTACGAGGGCTACACCTTC
CDR3aa: CASSLGATGYEGYTF
abundance: .
d_gene: .
v_gene: TRBV28
j_gene: TRBJ1-2

CDR3nt: TGTGCCAGCAGCCGCTCGGTATTCGGAAGTTGGTCCGGGGAGCTGTTTTTT
CDR3aa: CASSRSVFGSWSGELFF
abundance: .
d_gene: .
v_gene: TRBV7-2
j_gene: TRBJ2-2

CDR3nt: TGTGCCAGCAGTGAACCCGGACAGGGGGAAAATGAGCAGTTCTTC
CDR3aa: CASSEPGQGENEQFF
abundance: .
d_gene: TRBD1
v_gene: TRBV2
j_gene: TRBJ2-1

CDR3nt: TGCAGTGCTAGAGATGGGTACGAGCAGTACTTC
CDR3aa: CSARDGYEQYF
abundance: .
d_gene: .
v_gene: TRBV20-1
j_gene: TRBJ2-7

CDR3nt: TGTGCCACCGCAAAGATCGGCGCGGGCACAGATACGCAGTATTTT
CDR3aa: CATAKIGAGTDTQYF
abundance: .
d_gene: .
v_gene: TRBV6-4
j_gene: TRBJ2-3

CDR3nt: TGTGCCAGCAGCCCCGACAGCAACACCGGGGAGCTGTTTTTT
CDR3aa: CASSPDSNTGELFF
abundance: .
d_gene: .
v_gene: TRBV7-3
j_gene: TRBJ2-2

CDR3nt: TGTGCCAGCAGCGAAAGCGGGGGCCTCTACAATGAGCAGTTCTTC
CDR3aa: CASSESGGLYNEQFF
abundance: .
d_gene: TRBD2
v_gene: TRBV9
j_gene: TRBJ2-1

CDR3nt: TGTGCCAGCAGCATGGAAGATCCGAGGACAAAGTCGGGCCAACGTCCTGACTTC
CDR3aa: CASSMEDPRTKSGQRPDF
abundance: .
d_gene: .
v_gene: TRBV7-1
j_gene: TRBJ2-6

CDR3nt: TGCGCCAGCAGCTGGACAGGGGGCAGGAACTATGGCTACACCTTC
CDR3aa: CASSWTGGRNYGYTF
abundance: .
d_gene: TRBD1
v_gene: TRBV5-1
j_gene: TRBJ1-2

CDR3nt: TGCAGCGTTAAGCGGACAGGGGGGCTGGTCACTGAAGCTTTCTTT
CDR3aa: CSVKRTGGLVTEAFF
abundance: .
d_gene: TRBD1
v_gene: TRBV29-1
j_gene: TRBJ1-1

CDR3nt: TGCGCCAGCAGCTTCAGGGGGAAAGGAGAAGAAAAACTGTTTTTT
CDR3aa: CASSFRGKGEEKLFF
abundance: .
d_gene: TRBD1
v_gene: TRBV5-1
j_gene: TRBJ1-4

CDR3nt: TGTGCCAGCTCACCCTGGGACAGGGAAACCGGGGAGCTGTTTTTT
CDR3aa: CASSPWDRETGELFF
abundance: .
d_gene: TRBD1
v_gene: TRBV18
j_gene: TRBJ2-2

CDR3nt: TGTGCCAGCAGCTTGAGACTAGCGGGGGCCGGGGAGCTGTTTTTT
CDR3aa: CASSLRLAGAGELFF
abundance: .
d_gene: TRBD2
v_gene: TRBV7-6
j_gene: TRBJ2-2

CDR3nt: TGTGCCAGTAGTCCCCTTTGGCAGGGAGACTATGGCTACACCTTC
CDR3aa: CASSPLWQGDYGYTF
abundance: .
d_gene: .
v_gene: TRBV19
j_gene: TRBJ1-2

CDR3nt: TGTGCTAGTGGTCCGCCAGGGCTGCCTAATGAAAAACTGTTTTTT
CDR3aa: CASGPPGLPNEKLFF
abundance: .
d_gene: .
v_gene: TRBV12-5
j_gene: TRBJ1-4

CDR3nt: TGCGCCAGCAGCTTGTCTGGGACACCCCTCCACTTT
CDR3aa: CASSLSGTPLHF
abundance: .
d_gene: .
v_gene: TRBV5-1
j_gene: TRBJ1-6

CDR3nt: TGCGCCAGCAGCTTGGGACAGTCCTACGAGCAGTACTTC
CDR3aa: CASSLGQSYEQYF
abundance: .
d_gene: .
v_gene: TRBV5-1
j_gene: TRBJ2-7

CDR3nt: TGCGCCAGCAGCTTAGGACGGGAGAACACTGAAGCTTTCTTT
CDR3aa: CASSLGRENTEAFF
abundance: .
d_gene: .
v_gene: TRBV5-1
j_gene: TRBJ1-1

CDR3nt: TGTGCCATCAGTCTCGACAGGTTGACTGAAGCTTTCTTT
CDR3aa: CAISLDRLTEAFF
abundance: .
d_gene: .
v_gene: TRBV10-3
j_gene: TRBJ1-1

CDR3nt: TGTGCCAGCCGATCCAGCTTCGCGGGGGGGTACAATGAGCAGTTCTTC
CDR3aa: CASRSSFAGGYNEQFF
abundance: .
d_gene: TRBD2
v_gene: TRBV27
j_gene: TRBJ2-1

CDR3nt: TGTGCCAGCTCACCACCACCAGGAGGAGGCCGCAGTGGCTACACCTTC
CDR3aa: CASSPPPGGGRSGYTF
abundance: .
d_gene: .
v_gene: TRBV18
j_gene: TRBJ1-2

CDR3nt: TGTGCCAGCTCCCCGGGACAGGGATCCTACGAGCAGTACTTC
CDR3aa: CASSPGQGSYEQYF
abundance: .
d_gene: TRBD1
v_gene: TRBV18
j_gene: TRBJ2-7

CDR3nt: TGTGCCAGCAGCTTAGATGGACAGGGGATGGGGCCCTACGATACGCAGTATTTT
CDR3aa: CASSLDGQGMGPYDTQYF
abundance: few
d_gene: TRBD1
v_gene: TRBV11-2
j_gene: TRBJ2-3

CDR3nt: TGCGCCAGCAGCTTGTCTGCGGGGGCACCAGGTGAGCAGTTCTTC
CDR3aa: CASSLSAGAPGEQFF
abundance: .
d_gene: .
v_gene: TRBV5-1
j_gene: TRBJ2-1

CDR3nt: TGTGCCAGCAGACTAACAGGGAACACTGAAGCTTTCTTT
CDR3aa: CASRLTGNTEAFF
abundance: .
d_gene: .
v_gene: TRBV6-1
j_gene: TRBJ1-1

CDR3nt: TGCGCCAGCAGCAGGGACATATCCTACGAGCAGTACTTC
CDR3aa: CASSRDISYEQYF
abundance: .
d_gene: .
v_gene: TRBV5-1
j_gene: TRBJ2-7

CDR3nt: TGTGCCAGCACCAGCGGGGCGTTCTCAGATACGCAGTATTTT
CDR3aa: CASTSGAFSDTQYF
abundance: .
d_gene: TRBD2
v_gene: TRBV6-5
j_gene: TRBJ2-3

CDR3nt: TGCAGTGCTGGGACAGGGGACGAGCAGTACTTC
CDR3aa: CSAGTGDEQYF
abundance: .
d_gene: TRBD1
v_gene: TRBV20-1
j_gene: TRBJ2-7

CDR3nt: TGTGCCCGAACGCCTACTAGCAGGAACTATGGCTACACCTTC
CDR3aa: CARTPTSRNYGYTF
abundance: once
d_gene: .
v_gene: TRBV30
j_gene: TRBJ1-2

CDR3nt: TGTGCCAGCAGCTTAGGGGGACAGGGCTATGGCTACACCTTC
CDR3aa: CASSLGGQGYGYTF
abundance: .
d_gene: TRBD1
v_gene: TRBV7-3
j_gene: TRBJ1-2

CDR3nt: TGTGCCAGCAGTTTGGGTGCGAGGGGGGGCGCCTACAATGAGCAGTTCTTC
CDR3aa: CASSLGARGGAYNEQFF
abundance: .
d_gene: .
v_gene: TRBV27
j_gene: TRBJ2-1

CDR3nt: TGTGCCAGCAGTTACTCGACAGGGGGCTACGAGCAGTACTTC
CDR3aa: CASSYSTGGYEQYF
abundance: .
d_gene: TRBD1
v_gene: TRBV6-6
j_gene: TRBJ2-7

CDR3nt: TGTGCCAGCAGCGCTTGGGCTTTCCAAGAGACCCAGTACTTC
CDR3aa: CASSAWAFQETQYF
abundance: .
d_gene: .
v_gene: TRBV7-9
j_gene: TRBJ2-5